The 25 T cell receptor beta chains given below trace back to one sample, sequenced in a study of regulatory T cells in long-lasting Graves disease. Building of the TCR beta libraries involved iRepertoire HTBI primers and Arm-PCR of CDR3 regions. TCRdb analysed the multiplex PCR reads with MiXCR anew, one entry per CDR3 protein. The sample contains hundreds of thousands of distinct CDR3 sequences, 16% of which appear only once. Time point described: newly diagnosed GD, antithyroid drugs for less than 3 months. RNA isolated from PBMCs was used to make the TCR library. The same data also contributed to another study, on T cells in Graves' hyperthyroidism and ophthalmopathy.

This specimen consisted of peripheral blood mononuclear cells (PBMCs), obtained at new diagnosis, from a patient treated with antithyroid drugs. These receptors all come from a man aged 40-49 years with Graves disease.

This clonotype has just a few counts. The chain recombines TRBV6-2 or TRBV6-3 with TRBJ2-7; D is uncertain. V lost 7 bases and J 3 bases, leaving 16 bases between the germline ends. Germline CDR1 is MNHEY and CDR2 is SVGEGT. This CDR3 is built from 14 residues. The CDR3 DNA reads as TGTGCCAGCAACGCTAGGAAAGGATTCTACGAGCAGTACTTC. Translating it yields CASNARKGFYEQYF.

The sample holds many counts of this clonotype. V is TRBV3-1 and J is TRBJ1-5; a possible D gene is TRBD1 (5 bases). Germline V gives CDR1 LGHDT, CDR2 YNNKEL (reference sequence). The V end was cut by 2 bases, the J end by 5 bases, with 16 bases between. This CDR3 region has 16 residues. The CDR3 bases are TGTGCCAGCAGCCAAACGCGTGGTGGGGCGGATCAGCCCCAGCATTTT. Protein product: CASSQTRGGADQPQHF.

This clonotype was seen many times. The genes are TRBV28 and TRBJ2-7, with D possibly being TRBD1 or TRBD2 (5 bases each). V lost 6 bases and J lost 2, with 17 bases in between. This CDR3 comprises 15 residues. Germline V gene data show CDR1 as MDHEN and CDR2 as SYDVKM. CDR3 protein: CASSPRGEGTYEQYF. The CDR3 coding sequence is TGTGCCAGCAGCCCTCGGGGTGAGGGGACCTACGAGCAGTACTTC.

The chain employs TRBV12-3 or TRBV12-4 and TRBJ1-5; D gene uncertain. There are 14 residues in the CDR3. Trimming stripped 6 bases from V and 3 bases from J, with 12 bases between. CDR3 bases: TGTGCCAGCAGGCCCCCGGGAGTCAATCAGCCCCAGCATTTT. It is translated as CASRPPGVNQPQHF.

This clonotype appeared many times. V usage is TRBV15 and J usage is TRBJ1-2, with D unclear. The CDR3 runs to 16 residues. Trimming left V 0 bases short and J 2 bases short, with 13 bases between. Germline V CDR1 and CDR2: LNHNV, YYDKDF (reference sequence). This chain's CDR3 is CATSRDPGVQNYGYTF. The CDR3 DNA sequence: TGTGCCACCAGCAGAGATCCCGGAGTGCAAAACTATGGCTACACCTTC.

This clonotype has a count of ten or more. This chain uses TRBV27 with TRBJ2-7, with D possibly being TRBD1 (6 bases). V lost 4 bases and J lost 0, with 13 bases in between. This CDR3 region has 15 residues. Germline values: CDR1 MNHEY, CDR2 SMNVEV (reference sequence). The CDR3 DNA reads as TGTGCCAGCAGTTCAGTGGGGGCCTTCTCCTACGAGCAGTACTTC. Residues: CASSSVGAFSYEQYF.

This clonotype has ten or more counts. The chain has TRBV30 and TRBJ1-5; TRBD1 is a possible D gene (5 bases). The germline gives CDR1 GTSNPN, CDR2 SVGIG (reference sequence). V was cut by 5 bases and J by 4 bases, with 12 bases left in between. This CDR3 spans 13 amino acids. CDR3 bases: TGTGCCTGGGGGACGGACTGGAATCAGCCCCAGCATTTT. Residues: CAWGTDWNQPQHF.

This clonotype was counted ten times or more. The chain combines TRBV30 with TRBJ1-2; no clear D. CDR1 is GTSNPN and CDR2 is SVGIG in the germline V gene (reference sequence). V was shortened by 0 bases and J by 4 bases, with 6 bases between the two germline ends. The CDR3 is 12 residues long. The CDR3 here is CAWSVRGYGYTF. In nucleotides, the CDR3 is TGTGCCTGGAGTGTACGAGGCTATGGCTACACCTTC.

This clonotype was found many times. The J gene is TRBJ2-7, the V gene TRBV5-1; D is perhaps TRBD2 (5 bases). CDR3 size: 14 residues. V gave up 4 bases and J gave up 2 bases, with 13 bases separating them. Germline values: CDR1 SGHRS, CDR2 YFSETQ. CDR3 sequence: CASSRSGSPYEQYF. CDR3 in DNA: TGCGCCAGCAGCAGAAGCGGCTCTCCCTACGAGCAGTACTTC.

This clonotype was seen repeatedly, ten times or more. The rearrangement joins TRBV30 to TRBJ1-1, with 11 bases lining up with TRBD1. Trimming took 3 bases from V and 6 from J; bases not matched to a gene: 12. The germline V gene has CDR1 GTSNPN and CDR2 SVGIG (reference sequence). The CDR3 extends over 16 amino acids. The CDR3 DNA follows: TGTGCCTGGAGAGCAACAAAGGACAGGGGGCATTCTGAAGCTTTCTTT. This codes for CAWRATKDRGHSEAFF.

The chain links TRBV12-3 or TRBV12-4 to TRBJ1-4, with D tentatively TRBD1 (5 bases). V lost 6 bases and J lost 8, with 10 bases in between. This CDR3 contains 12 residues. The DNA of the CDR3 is TGTGCCAGCAGAAGGGACGGCGAAAAACTGTTTTTT. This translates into CASRRDGEKLFF.

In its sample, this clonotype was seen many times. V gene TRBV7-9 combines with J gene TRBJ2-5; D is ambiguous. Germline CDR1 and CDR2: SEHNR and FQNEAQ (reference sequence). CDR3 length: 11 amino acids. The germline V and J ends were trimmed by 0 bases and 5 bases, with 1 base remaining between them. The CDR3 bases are TGTGCCAGCAGCTTAGCCGAGACCCAGTACTTC. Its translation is CASSLAETQYF.

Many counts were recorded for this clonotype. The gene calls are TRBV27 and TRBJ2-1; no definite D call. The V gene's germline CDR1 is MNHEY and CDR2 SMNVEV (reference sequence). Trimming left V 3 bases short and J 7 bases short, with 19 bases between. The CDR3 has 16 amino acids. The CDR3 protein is CASSFLVRPSQNEQFF. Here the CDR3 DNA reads TGTGCCAGCAGTTTTTTAGTCAGACCCTCTCAGAATGAGCAGTTCTTC.

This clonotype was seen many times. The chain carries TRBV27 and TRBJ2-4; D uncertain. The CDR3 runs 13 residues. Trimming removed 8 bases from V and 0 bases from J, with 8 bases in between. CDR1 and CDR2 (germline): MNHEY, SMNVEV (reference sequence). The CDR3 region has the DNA TGTGCCAGCTCCCCGCTAGCCAAAAACATTCAGTACTTC. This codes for CASSPLAKNIQYF.

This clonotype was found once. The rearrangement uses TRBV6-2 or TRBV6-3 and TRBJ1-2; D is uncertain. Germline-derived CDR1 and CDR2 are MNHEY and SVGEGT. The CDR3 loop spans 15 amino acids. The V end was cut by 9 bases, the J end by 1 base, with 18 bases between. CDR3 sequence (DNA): TGTGCCAGTCTATCTGGCGGAAGAAATAACTATGGCTACACCTTC. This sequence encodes CASLSGGRNNYGYTF.

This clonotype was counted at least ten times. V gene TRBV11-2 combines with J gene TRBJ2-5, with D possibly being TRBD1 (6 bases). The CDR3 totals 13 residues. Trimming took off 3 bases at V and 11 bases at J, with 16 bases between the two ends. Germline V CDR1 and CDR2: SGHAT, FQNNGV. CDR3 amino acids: CASSFNQGSLQYF. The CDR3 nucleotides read TGTGCCAGCAGCTTCAATCAGGGGTCCTTACAGTACTTC.

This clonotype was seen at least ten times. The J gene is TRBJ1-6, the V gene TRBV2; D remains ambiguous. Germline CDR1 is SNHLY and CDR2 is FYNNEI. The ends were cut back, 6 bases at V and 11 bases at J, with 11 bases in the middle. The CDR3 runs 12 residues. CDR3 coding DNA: TGTGCCAGCAGAGCCCCCGGGCCACCCCTCCACTTT. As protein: CASRAPGPPLHF.

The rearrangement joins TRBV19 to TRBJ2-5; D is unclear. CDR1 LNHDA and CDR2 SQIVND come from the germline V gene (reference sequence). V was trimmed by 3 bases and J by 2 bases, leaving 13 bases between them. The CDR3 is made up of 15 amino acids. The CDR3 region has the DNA TGTGCCAGTAGTATGGTCACATACTCTCAAGAGACCCAGTACTTC. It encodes CASSMVTYSQETQYF.

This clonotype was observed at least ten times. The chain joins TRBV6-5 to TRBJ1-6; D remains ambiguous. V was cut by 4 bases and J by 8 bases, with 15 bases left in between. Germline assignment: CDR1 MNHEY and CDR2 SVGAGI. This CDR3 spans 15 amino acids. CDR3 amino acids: CASSFRSGGDSPLHF. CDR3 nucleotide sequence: TGTGCCAGCAGTTTCCGCTCGGGCGGGGATTCACCCCTCCACTTT.

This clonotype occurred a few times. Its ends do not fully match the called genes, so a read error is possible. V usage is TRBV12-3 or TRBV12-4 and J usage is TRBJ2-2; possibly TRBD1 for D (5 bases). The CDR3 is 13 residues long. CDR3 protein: CAGSLAGTGELFF. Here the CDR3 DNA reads TGTGCCGGCAGTTTAGCAGGGACCGGGGAGCTGTTTTTT.

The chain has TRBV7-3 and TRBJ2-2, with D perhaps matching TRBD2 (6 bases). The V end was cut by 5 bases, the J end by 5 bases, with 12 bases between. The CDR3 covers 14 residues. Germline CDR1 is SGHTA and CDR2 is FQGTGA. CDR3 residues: CASSRPGVTGELFF. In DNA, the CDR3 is TGTGCCAGCAGCCGACCGGGAGTAACCGGGGAGCTGTTTTTT.

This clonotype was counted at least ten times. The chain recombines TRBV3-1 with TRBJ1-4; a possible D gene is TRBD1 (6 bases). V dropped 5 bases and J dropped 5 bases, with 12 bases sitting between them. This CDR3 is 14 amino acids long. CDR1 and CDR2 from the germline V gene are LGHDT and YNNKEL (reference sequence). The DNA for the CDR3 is TGTGCCAGCAGCTCCAGGGGATTAAATGAAAAACTGTTTTTT. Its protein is CASSSRGLNEKLFF.

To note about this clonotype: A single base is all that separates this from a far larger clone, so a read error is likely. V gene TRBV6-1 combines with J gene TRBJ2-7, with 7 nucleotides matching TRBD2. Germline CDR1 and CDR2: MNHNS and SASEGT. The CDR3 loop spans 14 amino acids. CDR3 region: CTSSRLAVPYEQYF. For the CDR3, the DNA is TGTACCAGCTCCCGCCTAGCGGTCCCCTACGAGCAGTACTTC.

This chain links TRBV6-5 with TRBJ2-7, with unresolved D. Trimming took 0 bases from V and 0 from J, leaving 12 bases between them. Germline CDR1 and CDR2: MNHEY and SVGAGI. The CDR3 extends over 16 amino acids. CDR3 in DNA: TGTGCCAGCAGTTACTCGTATAGAAAGAGCTCCTACGAGCAGTACTTC. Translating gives CASSYSYRKSSYEQYF.

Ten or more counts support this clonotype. CDR3 bases: TGCGCCAGCGGTCGACAGGGGATGAACACTGAAGCTTTCTTT. It specifies CASGRQGMNTEAFF. The V and J genes are TRBV5-1 and TRBJ1-1, with 8 bases lining up with TRBD1. The CDR3 sequence is 14 residues long. J was trimmed by 0 bases and V by 7 bases; bases with no gene match: 5. Germline loops: CDR1 SGHRS, CDR2 YFSETQ.